A selection of T cell receptor beta chains follows, all from one sample in a study of cytomegalovirus exposure and HLA in healthy donors. Using immunoSEQ multiplex PCR, the repertoire was profiled, and TCRdb retains in-frame clones only, with some absent. The sample shows 95,000 or so clones, approximately 81% of them seen only once. The source material was PBMCs. The origin of the receptors is a woman in her seventies in good health and CMV-seropositive. Each CDR3 is given with its conserved first and last residue. Fields, in order: J gene, D gene, V gene, clone size, CDR3 DNA, CDR3 protein. A D gene is named only where the DNA matches it firmly. Clone size is stated in some rows and not others, as once, few, many or a class when expanded.

TRBJ2-7 - TRBV5-1 - TGCGCCAGCAGCACCAGGGTAGGCTACGAGCAGTACTTC CASSTRVGYEQYF
TRBJ2-2 TRBD2 TRBV18 - TGTGCCAGCTCCCGAAGGGATCTAGCGGGAGTCTCCGGGGAGCTGTTTTTT CASSRRDLAGVSGELFF
TRBJ2-1 - TRBV9 - TGTGCCAGCAGCGTATCAGCATCTAAGGGGTACAATGAGCAGTTCTTC CASSVSASKGYNEQFF
TRBJ2-3 TRBD2 TRBV7-9 - TGTGCCAGCAGCCAGAGGCCGGGACTAGCAATAGATACGCAGTATTTT CASSQRPGLAIDTQYF
TRBJ1-2 - TRBV5-6 - TGTGCCAGCAGCCCGGCGGGGGTTTATGGCTACACCTTC CASSPAGVYGYTF
TRBJ2-3 TRBD2 TRBV7-3 - TGTGCCAGCAGCCTAGCGGGATCAGATACGCAGTATTTT CASSLAGSDTQYF
TRBJ1-1 TRBD1 TRBV28 many TGTGCCAGCAGTTCCACAGGGGGAATGAACACTGAAGCTTTCTTT CASSSTGGMNTEAFF
TRBJ2-7 - TRBV29-1 - TGCAGCGTTGATGCGACAGGAGGAGCTTACGAGCAGTACTTC CSVDATGGAYEQYF
TRBJ1-5 TRBD1 TRBV28 - TGTGCCAGCAGGGGGACAGGGGGCGATCAGCCCCAGCATTTT CASRGTGGDQPQHF
TRBJ2-7 TRBD1 TRBV7-9 - TGTGCCAGCGGACCGGGAACAGGGGTCTACGAGCAGTACTTC CASGPGTGVYEQYF
TRBJ1-3 - TRBV28 - TGTGCCAGCAGAGGAAACCGACCCTCGGCAGGGCCTTTTAGAAACACCATATATTTT CASRGNRPSAGPFRNTIYF
TRBJ2-1 - TRBV14 - TGTGCCAGCAGCGGTAAACGGGACACAACGAGACATGAGCAGTTCTTC CASSGKRDTTRHEQFF
TRBJ2-1 - TRBV4-3 - TGCGCCAGCAGCCCCGGGGCTGCGGGAAGCTCCTACAATGAGCAGTTCTTC CASSPGAAGSSYNEQFF
TRBJ2-3 TRBD2 TRBV7-2 - TGTGCCAGCAGCGTACGACTAGCTGATACGCAGTATTTT CASSVRLADTQYF
TRBJ2-5 TRBD2 TRBV11-2 - TGTGCCAGCAGCTCCGGACTAGCGGCTAGGGCATATGAGACCCAGTACTTC CASSSGLAARAYETQYF
TRBJ2-5 - TRBV5-1 - TGCGCCAGCCAACCCACAGGGAAACAAGAGACCCAGTACTTC CASQPTGKQETQYF